The present TCR beta chain was sequenced within a study of blood T cell repertoires in COVID-19. Across the whole study: The origin of the acute and convalescent COVID-19 samples was the United States, Italy and Spain.

Original data processing: It was from reference gene primer amplification that nucleated cell counts were estimated. Only in-frame clones appear in the TCRdb table, and some are missing; sequencing was by immunoSEQ multiplex PCR. That table supplies the V and J calls and clone size; D and trimming were determined from the DNA. The sample yields 200,000 to 300,000 clones, 85% to 90% seen once. Germline V CDR1 and CDR2: SGHTA, FQGNSA. V gave up 5 bases and J gave up 5 bases; unmatched junction bases: 11. The CDR3 runs 16 residues. The sequence derives from a woman aged 40-49 years with acute or convalescent COVID-19. This chain uses TRBV7-2 with TRBJ2-2; the match to TRBD1 covers 7 bases. Sequencing input: peripheral blood. The CDR3 sequence is CASSRRQGPGTGELFF. CDR3 nucleotides: TGTGCCAGCAGCCGGCGACAGGGACCCGGGACCGGGGAGCTGTTTTTT.